This TCR beta chain comes out of a study of CD8 T cells in Susac syndrome. Looked up from germline, CDR1 is SNHLY and CDR2 is FYNNEI. The CDR3 runs to 11 residues. Random hexamers served to reverse transcribe about 0.5 to 1 ug RNA. TCRdb itself ran the immunoSEQ multiplex PCR reads through MiXCR, one entry per CDR3 protein. The sample has around 53,000 distinct CDR3 sequences; 95% are singletons. The genes are TRBV2 and TRBJ1-2; a weak D match, TRBD1 (5 bases). Input material: CD8+ T cells from PBMCs. This TCR derives from a human donor with Susac syndrome. This chain's CDR3 is CANRQYYGYTF. The CDR3 DNA reads as TGTGCTAACCGACAGTACTATGGCTACACCTTC.